The clone carrying this TCR beta chain has at least ten counts. Its antigen remains unidentified. The record originates from a study of CD8 T cells in ankylosing spondylitis. Notes on the study in general: Apparently characteristic of ankylosing spondylitis blood was a TCR beta motif (roughly 8 highly homologous variants). Disease-linked clones proved CD8+ and comparatively uncommon in peripheral blood. Some motif variants were previously reported in reactive arthritis synovial fluid and blood.

Trimming took 1 base from V and 6 from J; bases not matched to a gene: 13. From germline, CDR1 is SGHRS and CDR2 YFSETQ. This CDR3 is built from 17 residues. Quantitative 5'-RACE with molecular barcodes produced the TCR beta libraries. TCRdb passed the 5' RACE reads through MiXCR, listing each CDR3 protein once. This sample has more than 650,000 distinct CDR3 sequences; roughly 12% occur once, and the top ten carry more than 0.5%. The material sequenced was blood, either unsorted or a sorted T cell fraction (not recorded which). The chain recombines TRBV5-1 with TRBJ2-1; TRBD2 matches 7 bases. The sequence was obtained from a male donor with ankylosing spondylitis. CDR3 loop: CASSLPIGGRARNEQFF. The CDR3 nucleotides read TGCGCCAGCAGCTTGCCAATAGGAGGGAGGGCCCGCAATGAGCAGTTCTTC. Full variable domain (outside the CDR3, taken from reference TRBV5-1 and TRBJ2-1): KAGVTQTPRYLIKTRGQQVTLSCSPISGHRSVSWYQQTPGQGLQFLFEYFSETQRNKGNFPGRFSGRQFSNSRSEMNVSTLELGDSALYLCASSLPIGGRARNEQFFGPGTRLTVL.